The clone carrying this T cell receptor (beta chain) was counted between two and nine times. The source of the sample is a study of shared clonotypes between healthy human individuals. The CDR3 spans 15 residues. Germline V lookup: CDR1 ENHRY, CDR2 SYGVKD. V lost 0 bases, J lost 4 bases, and 5 bases stayed unmatched. The assay was run at deep level. The replicate PCRs on unsorted PBMC were given 300 ng DNA, which is 25,000 to 35,000 T cell genomes. Clones were sequenced by immunoSEQ multiplex PCR, and TCRdb holds only the in-frame ones, with some missing. The sample yields hundreds of thousands of clones, 76% seen once.

The TCR was taken from a woman aged 40 to 49 in good health. Some clones in this sample may be carry-over from other donors' samples. The chain uses TRBV10-3 and TRBJ1-1, with 7 bases matching TRBD1. Sequences were obtained from PBMCs. CDR3 bases: TGTGCCATCAGTGAGTCCGGGACAGTCGGCACTGAAGCTTTCTTT. As protein: CAISESGTVGTEAFF.